This entry concerns a single T cell receptor beta chain. Its antigen is unidentified. This CDR3 comprises 15 residues. V lost 3 bases, J lost 0 bases, and 2 bases stayed unmatched. Germline loops: CDR1 SNHLY, CDR2 FYNNEI. The data were obtained in a study of T cell responses to AZD1222 COVID-19 vaccine. The protocol was immunoSEQ multiplex PCR, while the TCRdb copy is restricted to in-frame clones and leaves out a portion. The sample has 120,000 to 150,000 clones; around 86% are singletons. Study-wide results and caveats: Close to half of all spike-specific TCRs reportedly target regions of the variants that are unmutated. Regions 160-218 and 743-854 held dominance among vaccine-associated CD4 TCRs, which spanned spike. White British ancestry dominated among donors, who included more females, and clonal diversity was possibly underestimated. Among those given AZD1222, only 6 or 7 were seropositive at baseline.

The clonotype comes from an adult in good health. This sequence joins TRBV2 and TRBJ2-5; 9 bases align to TRBD2. Sample: peripheral blood, taken on day 0 of MenACWY control vaccination. This chain's CDR3 is CASSDSGGYQETQYF. The CDR3 DNA reads as TGTGCCAGCAGTGATAGCGGGGGATACCAAGAGACCCAGTACTTC.